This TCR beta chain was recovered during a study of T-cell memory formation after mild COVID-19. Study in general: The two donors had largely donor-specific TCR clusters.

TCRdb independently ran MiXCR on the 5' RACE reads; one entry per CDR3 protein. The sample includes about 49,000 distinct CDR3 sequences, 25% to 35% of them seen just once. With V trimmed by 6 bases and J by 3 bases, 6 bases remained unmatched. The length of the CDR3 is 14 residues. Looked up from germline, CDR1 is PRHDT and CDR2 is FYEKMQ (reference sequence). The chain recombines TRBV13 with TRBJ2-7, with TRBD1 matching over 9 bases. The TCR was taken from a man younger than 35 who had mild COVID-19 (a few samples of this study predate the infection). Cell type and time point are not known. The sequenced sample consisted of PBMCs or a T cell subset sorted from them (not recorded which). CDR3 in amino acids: CASSDAGQGYEQYF. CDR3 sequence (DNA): TGTGCCAGCAGTGACGCGGGACAGGGCTACGAGCAGTACTTC. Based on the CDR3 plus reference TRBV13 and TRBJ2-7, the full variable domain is AAGVIQSPRHLIKEKRETATLKCYPIPRHDTVYWYQQGPGQDPQFLISFYEKMQSDKGSIPDRFSAQQFSDYHSELNMSSLELGDSALYFCASSDAGQGYEQYFGPGTRLTVT.